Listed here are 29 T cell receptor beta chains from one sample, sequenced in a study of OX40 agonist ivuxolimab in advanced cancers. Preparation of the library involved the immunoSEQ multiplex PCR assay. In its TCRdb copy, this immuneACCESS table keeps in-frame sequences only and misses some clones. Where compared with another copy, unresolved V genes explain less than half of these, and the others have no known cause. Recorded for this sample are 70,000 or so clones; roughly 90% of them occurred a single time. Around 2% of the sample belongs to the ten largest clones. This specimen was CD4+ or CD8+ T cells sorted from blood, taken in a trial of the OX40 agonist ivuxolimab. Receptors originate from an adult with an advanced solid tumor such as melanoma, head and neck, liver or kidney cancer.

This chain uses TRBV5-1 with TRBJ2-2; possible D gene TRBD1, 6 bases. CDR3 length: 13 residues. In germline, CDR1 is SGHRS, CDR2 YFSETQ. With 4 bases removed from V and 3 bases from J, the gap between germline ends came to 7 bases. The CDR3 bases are TGCGCCAGCAGCGGGGGCGACACCGGGGAGCTGTTTTTT. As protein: CASSGGDTGELFF.

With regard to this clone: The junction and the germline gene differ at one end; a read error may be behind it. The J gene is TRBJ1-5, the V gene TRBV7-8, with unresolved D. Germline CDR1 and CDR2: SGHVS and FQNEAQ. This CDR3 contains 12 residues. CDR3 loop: CASSDINPPQHF. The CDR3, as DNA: TGTGCCAGCAGCGATATCAATCCGCCCCAGCATTTT.

The CDR3 protein is CASSPPLGNSYEQYF. DNA of the CDR3: TGTGCCAGCAGCCCCCCCTTAGGCAACTCCTACGAGCAGTACTTC. The V call is TRBV5-4, the J call TRBJ2-7; no clear D. The CDR3 totals 15 residues. The V end lost 4 bases, the J end lost 0 bases, and 14 bases lay between the germline ends. Germline V gene lookup returns CDR1 SGHNT and CDR2 YYREEE (reference sequence).

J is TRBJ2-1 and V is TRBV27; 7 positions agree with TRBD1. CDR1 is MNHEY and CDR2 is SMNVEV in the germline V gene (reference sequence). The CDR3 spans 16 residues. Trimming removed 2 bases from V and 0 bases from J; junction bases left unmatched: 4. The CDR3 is CASSLTNRGSYNEQFF. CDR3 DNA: TGTGCCAGCAGTTTAACTAACAGGGGCTCCTACAATGAGCAGTTCTTC.

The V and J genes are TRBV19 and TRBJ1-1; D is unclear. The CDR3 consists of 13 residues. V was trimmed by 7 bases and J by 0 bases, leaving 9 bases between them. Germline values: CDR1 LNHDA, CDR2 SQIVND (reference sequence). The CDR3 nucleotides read TGTGCCAGTAACCGAGGGTTGAACACTGAAGCTTTCTTT. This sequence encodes CASNRGLNTEAFF.

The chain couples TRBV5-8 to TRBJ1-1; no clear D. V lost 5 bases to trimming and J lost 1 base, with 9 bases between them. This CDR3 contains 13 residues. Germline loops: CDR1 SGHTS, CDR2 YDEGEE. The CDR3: CASRRQRNTEAFF. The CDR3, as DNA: TGTGCCAGCAGGAGGCAGCGGAACACTGAAGCTTTCTTT.

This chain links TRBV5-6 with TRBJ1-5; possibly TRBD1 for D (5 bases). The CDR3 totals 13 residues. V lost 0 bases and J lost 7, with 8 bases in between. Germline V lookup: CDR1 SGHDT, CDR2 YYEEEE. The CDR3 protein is CASSLGWGQPQHF. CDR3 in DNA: TGTGCCAGCAGCTTGGGATGGGGGCAGCCCCAGCATTTT.

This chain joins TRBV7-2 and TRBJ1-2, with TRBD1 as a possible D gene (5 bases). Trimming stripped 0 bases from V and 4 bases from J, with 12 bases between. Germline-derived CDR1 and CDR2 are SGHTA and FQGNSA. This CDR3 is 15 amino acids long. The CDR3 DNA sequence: TGTGCCAGCAGCTTAGCAGGGACGGTCGGCTATGGCTACACCTTC. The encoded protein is CASSLAGTVGYGYTF.

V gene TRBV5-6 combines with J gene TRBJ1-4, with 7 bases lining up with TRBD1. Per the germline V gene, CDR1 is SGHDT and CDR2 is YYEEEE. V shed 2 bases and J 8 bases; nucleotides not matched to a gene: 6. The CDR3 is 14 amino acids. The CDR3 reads CASSLGGSGEKLFF. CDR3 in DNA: TGTGCCAGCAGCTTAGGGGGCTCTGGGGAAAAACTGTTTTTT.

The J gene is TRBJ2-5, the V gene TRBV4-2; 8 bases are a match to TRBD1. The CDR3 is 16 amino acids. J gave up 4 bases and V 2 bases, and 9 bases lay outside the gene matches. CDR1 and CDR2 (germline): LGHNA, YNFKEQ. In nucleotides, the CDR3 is TGTGCCAGCAGCCAAACCCGGACAGGGAAGGGAGAGACCCAGTACTTC. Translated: CASSQTRTGKGETQYF.

As DNA, the CDR3 is TGTGCCAGCAGTCCTCGGACTGCCCACGGGGGAAACACCATATATTTT. Translating it yields CASSPRTAHGGNTIYF. The chain recombines TRBV27 with TRBJ1-3; no definite D call. This CDR3 contains 16 residues. V gave up 5 bases and J gave up 4 bases, with 18 bases separating them. In germline, CDR1 is MNHEY, CDR2 SMNVEV (reference sequence).

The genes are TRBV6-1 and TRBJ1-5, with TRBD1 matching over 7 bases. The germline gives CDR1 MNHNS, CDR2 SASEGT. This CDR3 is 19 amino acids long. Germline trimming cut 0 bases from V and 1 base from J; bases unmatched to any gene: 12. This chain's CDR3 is CASSEALGGAGTSNQPQHF. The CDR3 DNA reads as TGTGCCAGCAGTGAAGCCTTAGGGGGCGCGGGGACCAGCAATCAGCCCCAGCATTTT.

CDR3 in DNA: TGTGCCAGCCATTTTTCCCGGGGGACTAATCAGCCCCAGCATTTT. It is translated as CASHFSRGTNQPQHF. The V call is TRBV28, the J call TRBJ1-5; the D gene is possibly TRBD1 (5 bases). Germline values: CDR1 MDHEN, CDR2 SYDVKM. The CDR3 consists of 15 residues. Trimming left V 8 bases short and J 4 bases short, with 18 bases between.

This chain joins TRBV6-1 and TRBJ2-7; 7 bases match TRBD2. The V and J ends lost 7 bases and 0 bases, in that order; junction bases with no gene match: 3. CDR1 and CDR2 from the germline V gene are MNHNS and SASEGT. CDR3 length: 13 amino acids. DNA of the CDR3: TGTGCCAGCATGGGGGGGGGCTCCTACGAGCAGTACTTC. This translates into CASMGGGSYEQYF.

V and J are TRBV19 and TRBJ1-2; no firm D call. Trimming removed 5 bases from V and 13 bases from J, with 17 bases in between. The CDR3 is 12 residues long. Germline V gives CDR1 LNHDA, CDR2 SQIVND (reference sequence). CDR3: CASSARAAGSTF. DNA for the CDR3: TGTGCCAGTAGTGCTAGGGCAGCCGGGAGCACCTTC.

As DNA, the CDR3 is TGCGCCAGCAGCTTGGGAGAGAGCTCCTACAATGAGCAGTTCTTC. Translating gives CASSLGESSYNEQFF. V and J are TRBV5-1 and TRBJ2-1; D unclear. The germline V gene has CDR1 SGHRS and CDR2 YFSETQ. V gave up 0 bases and J gave up 0 bases, with 7 bases separating them. This CDR3 comprises 15 residues.

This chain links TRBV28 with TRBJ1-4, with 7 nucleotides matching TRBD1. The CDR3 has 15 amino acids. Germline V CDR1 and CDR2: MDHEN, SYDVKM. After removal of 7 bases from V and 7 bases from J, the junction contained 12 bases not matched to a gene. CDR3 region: CASITGQGGTEKLFF. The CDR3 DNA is TGTGCCAGCATAACGGGGCAGGGGGGAACTGAAAAACTGTTTTTT.

CDR3 sequence: CASSLYSYNSPLHF. The CDR3 region has the DNA TGTGCCAGCAGTTTATACAGCTATAATTCACCCCTCCACTTT. The J gene is TRBJ1-6, the V gene TRBV28; no reliable D call. The CDR3 is 14 amino acids. Germline V lookup: CDR1 MDHEN, CDR2 SYDVKM. With 1 base removed from V and 3 bases from J, the gap between germline ends came to 4 bases.

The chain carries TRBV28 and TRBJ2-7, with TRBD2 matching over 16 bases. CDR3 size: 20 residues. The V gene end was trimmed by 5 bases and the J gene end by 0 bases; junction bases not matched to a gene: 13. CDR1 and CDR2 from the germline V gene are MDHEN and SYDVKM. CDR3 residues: CASSPVPGTSGRAASYEQYF. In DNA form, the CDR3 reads TGTGCCAGCAGTCCTGTCCCCGGGACTAGCGGGAGGGCCGCCTCCTACGAGCAGTACTTC. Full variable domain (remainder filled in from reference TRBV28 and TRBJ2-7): DVKVTQSSRYLVKRTGEKVFLECVQDMDHENMFWYRQDPGLGLRLIYFSYDVKMKEKGDIPEGYSVSREKKERFSLILESASTNQTSMYLCASSPVPGTSGRAASYEQYFGPGTRLTVT.

CDR3 DNA: TGTGCCAGCAGTGGGGGGTATGGCTACACCTTC. This sequence encodes CASSGGYGYTF. The chain couples TRBV6-1 to TRBJ1-2, with a weak D call TRBD1 (5 bases). Deletions cut 4 bases from V and 5 bases from J, with 5 bases between. CDR1 and CDR2 (germline): MNHNS, SASEGT. The CDR3 is 11 amino acids.

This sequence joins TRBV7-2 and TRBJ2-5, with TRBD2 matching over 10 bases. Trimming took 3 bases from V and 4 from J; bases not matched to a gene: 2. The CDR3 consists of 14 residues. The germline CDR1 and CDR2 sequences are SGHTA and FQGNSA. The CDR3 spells CASSLQRGGETQYF. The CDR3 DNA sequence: TGTGCCAGCAGCTTGCAGCGGGGGGGAGAGACCCAGTACTTC. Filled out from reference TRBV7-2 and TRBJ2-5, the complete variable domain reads GAGVSQSPSNKVTEKGKDVELRCDPISGHTALYWYRQSLGQGLEFLIYFQGNSAPDKSGLPSDRFSAERTGGSVSTLTIQRTQQEDSAVYLCASSLQRGGETQYFGPGTRLLVL.

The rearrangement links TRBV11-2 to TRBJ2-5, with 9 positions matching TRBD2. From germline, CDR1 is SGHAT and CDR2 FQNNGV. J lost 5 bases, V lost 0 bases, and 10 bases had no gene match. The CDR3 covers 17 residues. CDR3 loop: CASSLDGGGAYGETQYF. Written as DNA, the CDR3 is TGTGCCAGCAGCTTAGACGGCGGGGGGGCTTATGGCGAGACCCAGTACTTC.

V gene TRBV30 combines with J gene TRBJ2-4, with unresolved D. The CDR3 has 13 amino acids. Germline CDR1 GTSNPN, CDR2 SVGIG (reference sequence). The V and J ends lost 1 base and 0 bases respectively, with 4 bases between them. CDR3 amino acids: CAWSGLAKNIQYF. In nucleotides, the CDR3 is TGTGCCTGGAGTGGCCTAGCCAAAAACATTCAGTACTTC.

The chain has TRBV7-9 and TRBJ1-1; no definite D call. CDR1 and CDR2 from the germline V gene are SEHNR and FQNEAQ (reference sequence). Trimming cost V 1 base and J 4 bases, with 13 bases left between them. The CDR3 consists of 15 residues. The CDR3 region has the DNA TGTGCCAGCAGCTTAGAGGTCCGGGTGGGCACTGAAGCTTTCTTT. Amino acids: CASSLEVRVGTEAFF.

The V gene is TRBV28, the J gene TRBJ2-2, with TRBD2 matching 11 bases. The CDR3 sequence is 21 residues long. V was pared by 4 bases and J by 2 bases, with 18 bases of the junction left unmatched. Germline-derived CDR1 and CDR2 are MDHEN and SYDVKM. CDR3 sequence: CASSSPGSYSGGEINTGELFF. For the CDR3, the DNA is TGTGCCAGCAGTTCCCCCGGGAGTTATAGCGGGGGGGAAATTAACACCGGGGAGCTGTTTTTT.

As DNA, the CDR3 is TGCGCCAGCAGCCTAGAGGACAGGACTTACACTGAAGCTTTCTTT. It yields the protein CASSLEDRTYTEAFF. The chain combines TRBV4-1 with TRBJ1-1; 7 bases are shared with TRBD1. This CDR3 is 15 amino acids long. Per the germline V gene, CDR1 is MGHRA and CDR2 is YSYEKL. V lost 4 bases and J lost 3; bases outside the gene matches: 8.

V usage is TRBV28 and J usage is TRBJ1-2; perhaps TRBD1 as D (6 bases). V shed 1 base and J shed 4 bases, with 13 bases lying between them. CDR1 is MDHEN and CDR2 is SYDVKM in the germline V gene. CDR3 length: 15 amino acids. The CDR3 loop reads CASSLLDRLTYGYTF. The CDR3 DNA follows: TGTGCCAGCAGTTTATTGGACAGACTTACCTATGGCTACACCTTC.

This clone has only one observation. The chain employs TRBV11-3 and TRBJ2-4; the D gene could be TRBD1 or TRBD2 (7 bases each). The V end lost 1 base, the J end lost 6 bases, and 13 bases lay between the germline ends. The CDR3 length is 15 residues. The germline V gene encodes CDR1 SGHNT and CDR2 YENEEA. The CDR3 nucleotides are TGTGCCAGCAGCTTAGTGGGAGGGGGCTCAAACATTCAGTACTTC. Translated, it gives CASSLVGGGSNIQYF.

The CDR3 DNA reads as TGTGCCAGCAGCTTAGATCTCCCGAACACAGATACGCAGTATTTT. It specifies CASSLDLPNTDTQYF. This chain links TRBV11-2 with TRBJ2-3, with D unresolved. The germline CDR1 and CDR2 sequences are SGHAT and FQNNGV. The V and J ends lost 0 bases and 2 bases respectively, with 9 bases between them. This CDR3 comprises 15 residues.